These 31 T cell receptor beta chains were sequenced from one sample in a study of identical twins. One entry per CDR3 protein, called by TCRdb with MiXCR from the 5' RACE reads. The sample records about 920,000 distinct CDR3 sequences, approximately 13% being singletons. The data were also submitted as part of a second study, on yellow fever vaccine responses in identical twins.

Sequencing was performed on PBMCs. The receptors derive from a woman aged 18-29 years in good health.

V usage is TRBV29-1 and J usage is TRBJ2-3; TRBD1 or TRBD2 may be the D gene (5 bases each). The CDR3 has 15 residues. V lost 0 bases to trimming and J lost 1 base, with 11 bases between them. Germline V CDR1 and CDR2: SQVTM, ANQGSEA. The CDR3: CSVEDRGGGTDTQYF. In nucleotides, the CDR3 is TGCAGCGTTGAAGATCGGGGCGGAGGCACAGATACGCAGTATTTT.

The chain carries TRBV25-1 and TRBJ2-3; D is ambiguous. The CDR3 totals 15 residues. CDR1 is MGHDK and CDR2 is SYGVNS in the germline V gene. V was trimmed by 3 bases and J by 6 bases, leaving 16 bases between them. CDR3 sequence reads: CASSDDLRSWDTQYF. DNA of the CDR3: TGTGCCAGCAGTGACGATCTCAGATCTTGGGATACGCAGTATTTT. The entire variable domain, with the rest obtained from reference TRBV25-1 and TRBJ2-3, is as follows: EADIYQTPRYLVIGTGKKITLECSQTMGHDKMYWYQQDPGMELHLIHYSYGVNSTEKGDLSSESTVSRIRTEHFPLTLESARPSHTSQYLCASSDDLRSWDTQYFGPGTRLTVL.

This clonotype turned up a few times. The V gene is TRBV10-3, the J gene TRBJ1-3; TRBD1 matches 7 bases. The CDR3 is 15 amino acids. Germline trimming cut 5 bases from V and 1 base from J; bases unmatched to any gene: 5. Germline assignment: CDR1 ENHRY and CDR2 SYGVKD. CDR3 sequence (DNA): TGTGCCATCAGTCCGACAGGGCTGTCTGGAAACACCATATATTTT. It specifies CAISPTGLSGNTIYF.

The chain has TRBV12-5 and TRBJ2-1, with D possibly matching TRBD1 (6 bases). Trimming removed 6 bases at V and 4 bases at J, with 7 bases between. The CDR3 sequence is 12 residues long. The germline V gene encodes CDR1 LGHNT and CDR2 FRNRAP. CDR3 sequence: CASGTGYNEQFF. As DNA, the CDR3 is TGTGCTAGTGGAACAGGGTACAATGAGCAGTTCTTC.

This clonotype was observed a handful of times. This chain joins TRBV10-3 and TRBJ2-5, with D hard to call. Per the germline V gene, CDR1 is ENHRY and CDR2 is SYGVKD. Between the trimmed V and J ends, which lost 4 bases and 5 bases, there was a span of 11 bases. This CDR3 has 13 amino acids. The CDR3 DNA sequence: TGTGCCATCAGTGGTCAGACCGGGGAGACCCAGTACTTC. Residues: CAISGQTGETQYF.

The V gene is TRBV3-1, the J gene TRBJ2-2, with unresolved D. The CDR3 covers 14 residues. V lost 8 bases and J lost 0, with 10 bases in between. Germline CDR1 LGHDT, CDR2 YNNKEL (reference sequence). The CDR3: CASGVAANTGELFF. The CDR3 DNA reads as TGTGCCAGCGGCGTGGCAGCGAACACCGGGGAGCTGTTTTTT. The full variable domain, with the rest looked up from reference TRBV3-1 and TRBJ2-2, is DTAVSQTPKYLVTQMGNDKSIKCEQNLGHDTMYWYKQDSKKFLKIMFSYNNKELIINETVPNRFSPKSPDKAHLNLHINSLELGDSAVYFCASGVAANTGELFFGEGSRLTVL.

The chain uses TRBV7-6 and TRBJ2-3; 8 nucleotides match TRBD2. V lost 3 bases to trimming and J lost 6 bases; unmatched junction nucleotides: 11. This CDR3 is built from 16 residues. Germline loops: CDR1 SGHVS, CDR2 FNYEAQ. In DNA form, the CDR3 reads TGTGCCAGCAGCTTGACCGGGACTAGGTCTGCGGATACGCAGTATTTT. It specifies CASSLTGTRSADTQYF.

This chain's CDR3 is CASSPGTSGDNTGELFF. CDR3 nucleotides: TGTGCCAGCAGTCCCGGGACTAGCGGAGATAACACCGGGGAGCTGTTTTTT. The chain has TRBV5-4 and TRBJ2-2, with TRBD2 identical over 11 bases. The ends lost 5 bases at V and 2 bases at J; junction bases unmatched: 8. The CDR3 extends over 17 amino acids. CDR1 is SGHNT, CDR2 YYREEE, per germline (reference sequence). The full variable domain, with the rest looked up from reference TRBV5-4 and TRBJ2-2, is ETGVTQSPTHLIKTRGQQVTLRCSSQSGHNTVSWYQQALGQGPQFIFQYYREEENGRGNFPPRFSGLQFPNYSSELNVNALELDDSALYLCASSPGTSGDNTGELFFGEGSRLTVL.

This chain uses TRBV10-3 with TRBJ2-3; 7 bases match TRBD1. The CDR3 covers 13 residues. J was trimmed by 1 base and V by 10 bases; bases with no gene match: 5. CDR1 and CDR2 from the germline V gene are ENHRY and SYGVKD. This chain's CDR3 is CATKGAGTDTQYF. In nucleotides, the CDR3 is TGTGCCACCAAGGGGGCGGGCACAGATACGCAGTATTTT.

This clonotype has more than one count but fewer than ten. The CDR3 sequence is CASSDGAGGGNEQFF. DNA of the CDR3: TGTGCCAGCAGTGACGGAGCGGGAGGGGGTAATGAGCAGTTCTTC. The chain joins TRBV6-4 to TRBJ2-1, with 10 bases lining up with TRBD2. This CDR3 contains 15 residues. After removal of 2 bases from V and 7 bases from J, the junction contained 5 bases not matched to a gene. Looked up from germline, CDR1 is MRHNA and CDR2 is SNTAGT.

This chain connects TRBV28 to TRBJ2-7; tentatively, D is TRBD1 (6 bases). V gave up 5 bases and J gave up 4 bases, with 12 bases separating them. The length of the CDR3 is 13 residues. Germline CDR1 MDHEN, CDR2 SYDVKM. The CDR3 DNA reads as TGTGCCAGCAGTACAGGACAGACTTACGAGCAGTACGTC. Its protein product is CASSTGQTYEQYV.

The table lists this clonotype with many counts. V gene TRBV12-3 or TRBV12-4 combines with J gene TRBJ1-2, with D hard to call. The CDR3 has 11 residues. V was pared by 5 bases and J by 7 bases, with 8 bases between. In DNA, the CDR3 is TGTGCCAGCAGTACCCCCTCTGGCTACACCTTC. As protein: CASSTPSGYTF.

This clonotype was observed a handful of times. This chain connects TRBV12-3 or TRBV12-4 to TRBJ2-7; 7 bases match TRBD1. Trimming at V came to 4 bases and at J to 2 bases, leaving 5 bases not matched to a gene. The CDR3 length is 14 residues. In nucleotides, the CDR3 is TGTGCCAGCAGTTACGGACAGGTTGCCTACGAGCAGTACTTC. Translation gives CASSYGQVAYEQYF.

The sample holds a few counts of this clonotype. The chain joins TRBV5-6 to TRBJ1-1, with D possibly being TRBD1 (5 bases). Trimming pared 0 bases from V and 7 bases from J, leaving 10 bases between. The CDR3 has 13 residues. Looked up from germline, CDR1 is SGHDT and CDR2 is YYEEEE. The CDR3: CASSLVGRDEAFF. CDR3 coding DNA: TGTGCCAGCAGCTTGGTAGGCAGGGATGAAGCTTTCTTT.

The chain links TRBV10-3 to TRBJ1-6; the D gene is possibly TRBD1 (5 bases). From germline, CDR1 is ENHRY and CDR2 SYGVKD. This CDR3 contains 15 residues. Between the trimmed V and J ends, which lost 7 bases and 7 bases, there was a span of 17 bases. CDR3 sequence: CAIKGPQGENSPLHF. The CDR3 DNA reads TGTGCCATCAAAGGGCCGCAGGGAGAGAATTCACCCCTCCACTTT.

This clonotype was counted many times. The chain recombines TRBV7-7 with TRBJ2-3; the D is unclear. Trimming cost V 1 base and J 3 bases, with 11 bases left between them. The germline gives CDR1 SSHAT, CDR2 FNYEAQ (reference sequence). This CDR3 has 15 amino acids. The CDR3 loop reads CASSLGRSSTDTQYF. DNA for the CDR3: TGTGCCAGCAGCTTAGGCAGGTCTAGTACAGATACGCAGTATTTT. Variable domain in full (rest from reference TRBV7-7 and TRBJ2-3): GAGVSQSPRYKVTKRGQDVTLRCDPISSHATLYWYQQALGQGPEFLTYFNYEAQPDKSGLPSDRFSAERPEGSISTLTIQRTEQRDSAMYRCASSLGRSSTDTQYFGPGTRLTVL.

This clonotype has just a few counts. In DNA form, the CDR3 reads TGTGCCAGCAGTTTAGGACTAGCGTCGGGGGAGCAGTACGTC. Its protein is CASSLGLASGEQYV. The gene calls are TRBV12-3 or TRBV12-4 and TRBJ2-7, with 8 bases identical to TRBD2. V was clipped by 1 base and J by 7 bases; unmatched bases: 6. The CDR3 covers 14 residues.

This sequence joins TRBV18 and TRBJ2-1, with 9 bases identical to TRBD2. Germline CDR1 reads KGHSH; CDR2 reads LQKENI. The V segment lost 5 bases and the J segment 7 bases; nucleotides outside the gene matches: 6. The CDR3 sequence is 14 residues long. The CDR3 nucleotides read TGTGCCAGCTCAGGTAGCGGGAGATTTAATGAGCAGTTCTTC. This gives the protein CASSGSGRFNEQFF. Based on the CDR3 plus reference TRBV18 and TRBJ2-1, the full variable domain is NAGVMQNPRHLVRRRGQEARLRCSPMKGHSHVYWYRQLPEEGLKFMVYLQKENIIDESGMPKERFSAEFPKEGPSILRIQQVVRGDSAAYFCASSGSGRFNEQFFGPGTRLTVL.

The chain joins TRBV29-1 to TRBJ2-5; D might be TRBD1 (6 bases). Germline V gene sequence: CDR1 SQVTM, CDR2 ANQGSEA. The CDR3 spans 12 residues. V was shortened by 6 bases and J by 0 bases, with 8 bases between the two germline ends. This CDR3 is CSVGQYQETQYF. CDR3 nucleotides: TGCAGCGTCGGACAGTACCAAGAGACCCAGTACTTC.

The chain is built from TRBV2 and TRBJ2-5, with a possible D match to TRBD1 (6 bases). This CDR3 spans 16 amino acids. In germline, CDR1 is SNHLY, CDR2 FYNNEI. The V gene lost 2 bases and the J gene lost 1 base, with 14 bases spanning the gap. This CDR3 reads CASSELGGRGQETQYF. DNA of the CDR3: TGTGCCAGCAGTGAATTAGGTGGCAGGGGCCAAGAGACCCAGTACTTC.

This chain links TRBV11-2 with TRBJ1-2, with D possibly matching TRBD1 (6 bases). Germline-derived CDR1 and CDR2 are SGHAT and FQNNGV. This CDR3 is 15 amino acids long. Trimming pared 4 bases from V and 8 bases from J, leaving 20 bases between. The CDR3 sequence: CASSYLRGSHEGYTF. The CDR3 DNA is TGTGCCAGCAGCTACCTCAGGGGTTCCCACGAGGGCTACACCTTC.

J is TRBJ2-5 and V is TRBV28; no clear D. The germline V gene has CDR1 MDHEN and CDR2 SYDVKM. The CDR3 has 16 residues. The germline V and J ends were trimmed by 3 bases and 1 base, with 15 bases remaining between them. The CDR3 nucleotides read TGTGCCAGCAGTTTTCGCGGAGAAGGGATCCAAGAGACCCAGTACTTC. It translates to CASSFRGEGIQETQYF.

J is TRBJ2-7 and V is TRBV12-3 or TRBV12-4; D unresolved. The CDR3 spans 13 residues. V was clipped by 0 bases and J by 5 bases, with 8 bases between them. The CDR3 sequence: CASSLAQVNEQYV. The CDR3 bases are TGTGCCAGCAGTTTAGCGCAGGTAAACGAGCAGTACGTC.

This clonotype was seen at least ten times. The V gene is TRBV2, the J gene TRBJ2-2, with 11 bases fitting TRBD1. Trimming at V came to 5 bases and at J to 7 bases, leaving 6 bases not matched to a gene. The germline V gene has CDR1 SNHLY and CDR2 FYNNEI. There are 15 residues in the CDR3. The CDR3 loop reads CASSKDRGLSGELFF. CDR3 bases: TGTGCCAGCAGTAAGGACAGGGGGCTGAGCGGGGAGCTGTTTTTT.

This clonotype appeared a few times. This chain joins TRBV20-1 and TRBJ2-1; 8 positions match TRBD2. Germline CDR1 is DFQATT and CDR2 is SNEGSKA (reference sequence). The CDR3 runs 13 residues. J gave up 5 bases and V 5 bases, and 5 bases lay outside the gene matches. Here the CDR3 reads CSAATSANNEQFF. The CDR3 bases are TGCAGTGCTGCGACTAGCGCCAACAATGAGCAGTTCTTC.

This clonotype was recorded only once. The rearrangement uses TRBV7-7 and TRBJ2-3, with TRBD2 matching 7 bases. Germline CDR1 is SSHAT and CDR2 is FNYEAQ (reference sequence). CDR3 size: 16 residues. The ends lost 1 base at V and 7 bases at J; junction bases unmatched: 11. The CDR3 nucleotides are TGTGCCAGCAGCTTAGAGTCGGGAGGCGCGGTGAATACGCAGTATTTT. This translates into CASSLESGGAVNTQYF.

The gene calls are TRBV15 and TRBJ2-5; D perhaps matches TRBD2 (7 bases). CDR1 is LNHNV, CDR2 YYDKDF, per germline (reference sequence). The V end lost 2 bases, the J end lost 5 bases, and 12 bases lay between the germline ends. The length of the CDR3 is 14 residues. The chain's CDR3 is CATSRRGGHETQYF. For the CDR3, the DNA is TGTGCCACCAGCAGAAGGGGGGGGCATGAGACCCAGTACTTC.

This clonotype was detected only a few times. V usage is TRBV29-1 and J usage is TRBJ1-1; D is undetermined. Trimming shortened V by 4 bases and J by 5 bases, and 20 bases separated the two germline ends. Germline V lookup: CDR1 SQVTM, CDR2 ANQGSEA. CDR3 length: 15 residues. The CDR3 bases are TGCAGCGTTGTCGGGGTCGAAGGCGGAAAAACTGAAGCTTTCTTT. Its translation is CSVVGVEGGKTEAFF.

The chain combines TRBV27 with TRBJ2-2; D is ambiguous. Looked up from germline, CDR1 is MNHEY and CDR2 is SMNVEV (reference sequence). The CDR3 has 14 amino acids. Between the trimmed V and J ends, which lost 6 bases and 3 bases, there was a span of 11 bases. CDR3 in DNA: TGTGCCAGCAGACCTATTGGGGACACCGGGGAGCTGTTTTTT. This encodes CASRPIGDTGELFF.

This clonotype occurred a few times. The chain couples TRBV11-2 to TRBJ2-1, with 7 bases aligning to TRBD2. The CDR3 covers 15 residues. V lost 5 bases, J lost 10 bases, and 14 bases stayed unmatched. Per germline, CDR1 SGHAT and CDR2 FQNNGV. The CDR3 region is CASSPRDYPNLEQFF. DNA for the CDR3: TGTGCCAGCAGCCCTCGGGACTATCCTAACTTGGAGCAGTTCTTC.

The chain uses TRBV29-1 and TRBJ1-1, with 7 nucleotides matching TRBD1. This CDR3 comprises 12 residues. CDR1 is SQVTM, CDR2 ANQGSEA, per germline. J lost 8 bases, V lost 4 bases, and 7 bases had no gene match. CDR3 amino acids: CSVARGDLEAFF. The CDR3 nucleotides read TGCAGCGTTGCCAGGGGGGATCTCGAAGCTTTCTTT.